These T cell receptor beta chains were read from a single sample in a study of cytomegalovirus exposure and HLA in healthy donors. Some clones are missing from TCRdb's copy, which holds only in-frame ones; the method was immunoSEQ multiplex PCR. The repertoire holds about 90,000 clones, roughly 80% seen once, with approximately 2% in the top ten. Sequenced input: PBMCs. The receptors come from a boy between 10 and 17 years old in good health and CMV-seronegative. Each CDR3 is given with its conserved first and last residue. The order of the fields is V gene, CDR3 length, J gene, CDR3 protein.

>TRBV5-6|12|TRBJ2-1
CASSVDRDSQFF
>TRBV19|13|TRBJ1-1
CASSETGYTEAFF
>TRBV7-9|16|TRBJ1-2
CASSLASARAQGGYTF
>TRBV7-2|15|TRBJ1-5
CASSLGRGSNQPQHF
>TRBV4-3|13|TRBJ1-2
CASSQDGTDGYTF
>TRBV5-4|19|TRBJ2-1
CASSLGSVVGTSGTNEQFF
>TRBV7-8|15|TRBJ2-6
CASSPDFFGANVLTF
>TRBV29-1|12|TRBJ1-3
CSARDSRNTIYF
>TRBV4-3|16|TRBJ2-7
CASSQDIAGRIYEQYF
>TRBV21-1|15|TRBJ1-2
CASSKVGGEAYGYTF
>TRBV7-7|13|TRBJ2-1
CASSRDRDNEQFF
>TRBV19|13|TRBJ2-3
CASSTRGTDTQYF
>TRBV7-8|16|TRBJ2-7
CASNLGVAGEHYEQYF
>TRBV4-1|18|TRBJ1-6
CASSLLWGDVSYNSPLHF
>TRBV2|14|TRBJ2-3
CASRREFGSDTQYF
>TRBV6-5|13|TRBJ2-7
CASSLRVFYEQYF
>TRBV4-3|14|TRBJ1-4
CASSQWGTGEKLFF
>TRBV4-3|14|TRBJ2-1
CASSQYLAGGNQFF
>TRBV29-1|12|TRBJ1-2
CSALSGNYGYTF
>TRBV30|13|TRBJ2-5
CAWSSGSPETQYF
>TRBV15|21|TRBJ1-5
CATSRDRGYRDRGQGNQPQHF
>TRBV9|14|TRBJ2-7
CASSVTAGIDEQYF
>TRBV18|16|TRBJ2-2
CASSQDSGANTGELFF
>TRBV5-4|15|TRBJ2-7
CASSFRGQGRDEQYF
>TRBV13|13|TRBJ2-7
CASSLDSTYEQYF
>TRBV28|13|TRBJ2-7
CASLGTSGYEQYF
>TRBV27|14|TRBJ1-1
CASSALNLNTEAFF
>TRBV2|13|TRBJ2-3
CASISSSTDTQYF
>TRBV28|15|TRBJ2-1
CASLAGVSSYNEQFF
>TRBV15|15|TRBJ1-1
CATSRDGIWNTEAFF
>TRBV5-4|19|TRBJ2-4
CASSLTVQTGIGPKNIQYF
>TRBV7-6|13|TRBJ1-4
CASSVYRGEKLFF
>TRBV7-6|13|TRBJ2-7
CASSRVGNYEQYF
>TRBV30|14|TRBJ1-2
CAWTSTDRNYGYTF
>TRBV30|12|TRBJ2-7
CACNTIAYEQYF
>TRBV28|15|TRBJ2-7
CASRDERQLPNEQYF
>TRBV25-1|14|TRBJ1-2
CASSEFTGGNGYTF
>TRBV2|16|TRBJ2-5
CASSEAWTSVKETQYF
>TRBV6-5|14|TRBJ1-1
CASSKGGINTEAFF
>TRBV7-9|14|TRBJ1-1
CASSDRGLNTEAFF
>TRBV30|14|TRBJ2-7
CAWSVEAGGGEQYF
>TRBV5-1|14|TRBJ2-5
CASMLAGQGETQYF
>TRBV7-2|13|TRBJ2-1
CASRSTGYNEQFF
>TRBV27|12|TRBJ2-7
CASSFGRGEQYF
>TRBV10-2|16|TRBJ2-7
CASSEGRGSQPYEQYF
>TRBV6-5|13|TRBJ2-5
CASSYTGSETQYF
>TRBV27|12|TRBJ2-1
CASSSTGHEQFF
>TRBV5-1|16|TRBJ1-2
CASSSIFGADSDGYTF
>TRBV29-1|14|TRBJ2-7
CSVADRDRAYEQYF
>TRBV5-1|14|TRBJ2-1
CASRKRDSENEQFF
>TRBV4-3|16|TRBJ2-3
CASSQDLAAPTDTQYF
>TRBV28|12|TRBJ1-2
CASSLTALGYTF
>TRBV27|13|TRBJ1-5
CASSLQGSQPQHF
>TRBV7-6|14|TRBJ2-7
CASSPLYREDEQYF
>TRBV30|13|TRBJ1-2
CAWTLAGGYGYTF